This is a list of T cell receptor beta chains from one sample in a study of blood T cell repertoires in COVID-19. Measured with immunoSEQ multiplex PCR; TCRdb has only the in-frame clones, and not every one. The repertoire holds around 59,000 clones, with around four fifths as singletons. The specimen was peripheral blood. All receptors come from a man older than 75 with acute or convalescent COVID-19. The CDR3 runs from the conserved cysteine through the conserved F or W. The order of the fields is V gene, J gene, D gene, clone size, CDR3 protein, CDR3 DNA. A D gene is named only where the DNA matches it firmly. For some rows the clone size is stated as once, few or many, or as a class when expanded; others skip it.

TRBV5-1	TRBJ2-7	TRBD1	NA	CASSLDPTGTEQYF	TGCGCCAGCAGCTTGGACCCGACAGGGACCGAGCAGTACTTC
TRBV5-6	TRBJ2-1	TRBD2	few	CASSLTSGGVYNEQFF	TGTGCCAGCAGCTTGACTAGCGGGGGGGTTTACAATGAGCAGTTCTTC
TRBV12-3/TRBV12-4	TRBJ2-3	NA	NA	CASTLRGTDTQYF	TGTGCCAGCACCTTACGCGGGACAGATACGCAGTATTTT
TRBV5-1	TRBJ1-1	NA	few	CASSTGNSRGAFF	TGCGCCAGCAGCACAGGGAATTCTCGCGGAGCTTTCTTT
TRBV5-1	TRBJ2-2	NA	NA	CASSLTGGRSAGELFF	TGCGCCAGCAGCTTGACAGGAGGGCGGTCGGCCGGGGAGCTGTTTTTT
TRBV5-5	TRBJ2-7	NA	NA	CASSLVTSPYEQYF	TGTGCCAGCAGCTTGGTCACATCACCCTACGAGCAGTACTTC
TRBV12-3/TRBV12-4	TRBJ2-7	NA	NA	CASSWQDYEQYF	TGTGCCAGCAGTTGGCAGGACTACGAGCAGTACTTC
TRBV5-1	TRBJ1-5	NA	NA	CASSKGLAQPQHF	TGCGCCAGCAGCAAGGGGCTCGCTCAGCCCCAGCATTTT
TRBV7-2	TRBJ2-3	TRBD2	NA	CASSPTSGGSTDTQYF	TGTGCCAGCAGCCCCACTAGCGGGGGAAGCACAGATACGCAGTATTTT
TRBV19	TRBJ2-7	NA	NA	CASKGESDSNEQYF	TGTGCCAGTAAGGGCGAATCGGACAGTAACGAGCAGTACTTC
TRBV13	TRBJ2-5	NA	NA	CASSPRGGQETQYF	TGTGCCAGCAGCCCCAGGGGTGGGCAAGAGACCCAGTACTTC
TRBV12-3/TRBV12-4	TRBJ2-7	TRBD1	few	CASSVTGDEQYF	TGTGCCAGCAGCGTCACAGGGGACGAGCAGTACTTC
TRBV7-9	TRBJ2-7	NA	NA	CASSLASAGQSYEQYF	TGTGCCAGCAGCTTAGCCTCCGCCGGACAGTCCTACGAGCAGTACTTC
TRBV11-2	TRBJ1-1	NA	NA	CASSLVQVTNTEAFF	TGTGCCAGCAGCTTAGTACAGGTAACGAACACTGAAGCTTTCTTT
TRBV10-3	TRBJ2-3	TRBD1	NA	CAIRGTGLADTQYF	TGTGCCATCAGGGGGACAGGGTTGGCAGATACGCAGTATTTT
TRBV6-6	TRBJ2-3	NA	few	CASSLKGGQDTQYF	TGTGCCAGCAGTTTGAAGGGGGGGCAAGATACGCAGTATTTT
TRBV19	TRBJ1-2	NA	NA	CASSIRGPRVNYGYTF	TGTGCCAGTAGTATAAGGGGTCCGAGAGTTAACTATGGCTACACCTTC
TRBV5-8	TRBJ2-3	TRBD2	NA	CASSHGLAVGDTQYF	TGTGCCAGCAGCCACGGACTAGCGGTGGGGGATACGCAGTATTTT
TRBV12-5	TRBJ2-1	NA	once	CASSGPSDNEQFF	TGTGCTAGTAGCGGGCCCTCCGACAATGAGCAGTTCTTC
TRBV5-1	TRBJ2-7	TRBD1	NA	CASSLGTGAPTYEQYF	TGCGCCAGCAGCTTAGGGACAGGGGCCCCCACCTACGAGCAGTACTTC
TRBV25-1	TRBJ2-5	NA	NA	CASSGFGETQYF	TGTGCCAGCAGTGGGTTCGGAGAGACCCAGTACTTC
TRBV5-8	TRBJ2-1	TRBD2	once	CASSLVVGLAGGREQFF	TGTGCCAGCAGCTTGGTCGTGGGACTAGCGGGGGGTAGGGAGCAGTTCTTC
TRBV6-5	TRBJ1-4	NA	NA	CASRNTGEKLFF	TGTGCCAGCCGTAACACAGGCGAAAAACTGTTTTTT
TRBV18	TRBJ1-2	NA	NA	CASSPNAANYGYTF	TGTGCCAGCTCACCAAACGCGGCAAACTATGGCTACACCTTC
TRBV27	TRBJ2-7	TRBD2	NA	CASSFNTPGLAGGYEQYF	TGTGCCAGCAGTTTCAACACCCCGGGACTAGCGGGAGGGTACGAGCAGTACTTC
TRBV28	TRBJ1-1	TRBD1	NA	CASSSLGTANTEAFF	TGTGCCAGCAGCTCCCTCGGGACAGCGAACACTGAAGCTTTCTTT
TRBV5-6	TRBJ1-5	NA	NA	CASSPRRGGNQPQHF	TGTGCCAGCAGCCCCCGCAGGGGAGGCAATCAGCCCCAGCATTTT
TRBV5-1	TRBJ1-1	NA	NA	CASSFQGPDTEAFF	TGCGCCAGCAGCTTCCAGGGGCCGGACACTGAAGCTTTCTTT
TRBV3-1/TRBV3-2	TRBJ2-3	NA	NA	CASSQANTQYF	TGTGCCAGCAGCCAGGCCAATACGCAGTATTTT
TRBV28	TRBJ2-3	NA	NA	CAIKHTGTDTQYF	TGTGCCATCAAGCATACCGGCACAGATACGCAGTATTTT
TRBV4-1	TRBJ1-5	NA	few	CASSQEEGAGPQHF	TGCGCCAGCAGCCAAGAAGAGGGAGCGGGGCCCCAGCATTTT
TRBV5-1	TRBJ1-4	TRBD1	NA	CASSFMGTGGEKLFF	TGCGCCAGCAGCTTCATGGGGACAGGGGGTGAAAAACTGTTTTTT
TRBV11-3	TRBJ2-5	TRBD1	NA	CASSIGQGSETQYF	TGTGCCAGCAGCATTGGACAGGGGAGCGAGACCCAGTACTTC
TRBV19	TRBJ2-1	TRBD2	NA	CASSMGGGVYNEQFF	TGTGCCAGTAGTATGGGCGGGGGGGTTTACAATGAGCAGTTCTTC
TRBV18	TRBJ1-2	NA	few	CASSPLHRVDPNYGYTF	TGTGCCAGCTCACCACTACACAGGGTCGACCCTAACTATGGCTACACCTTC
TRBV6-5	TRBJ1-1	NA	NA	CASRDTGLTEAFF	TGTGCCAGCAGAGACACAGGGTTAACTGAAGCTTTCTTT
TRBV7-2	TRBJ1-5	NA	NA	CASSLDSQPQHF	TGTGCCAGCAGCTTGGACAGTCAGCCCCAGCATTTT
TRBV29-1	TRBJ1-3	TRBD1	NA	CSVQGDSGNTIYF	TGCAGTGTTCAGGGGGACTCTGGAAACACCATATATTTT
TRBV7-6	TRBJ2-5	TRBD2	NA	CASSLGLAERETQYF	TGTGCCAGCAGCCTAGGACTAGCCGAGAGAGAGACCCAGTACTTC
TRBV7-6	TRBJ1-4	NA	NA	CASSLGGFDEKLFF	TGTGCCAGCAGCTTAGGCGGGTTTGATGAAAAACTGTTTTTT
TRBV5-1	TRBJ1-1	TRBD1	NA	CASSKGTGVNTEAFF	TGCGCCAGCAGCAAAGGGACAGGGGTTAACACTGAAGCTTTCTTT